This TCR beta chain derives from a study of cytomegalovirus exposure and HLA in healthy donors (dated by TCRdb to 2017 to 2019). In terms of the full investigation: A later analysis indicated that the 120 or so validation repertoires were generated on the platform also employed for the roughly 720 repertoires of the first cohort. The study aimed to test whether cataloging public T cell receptors could reveal signatures of past pathogen exposure. High-throughput TCR immunosequencing, statistical association of individual TCRs with disease status, and machine learning were combined to predict cytomegalovirus infection status. A separate validation cohort of 100 to 150 different subjects was used in addition to the 666-subject first cohort.

The library was prepared using the immunoSEQ multiplex PCR assay. As for the original processing: A statistical classification framework was built for diagnosing cytomegalovirus status from the catalog of TCR beta chain sequences. What TCRdb holds here is the immuneACCESS table cut down to in-frame rearrangements. Part of the clones is not present; checked against another copy, under half of the missing clones reflect an unresolved V gene, and the others are unexplained. V, J and clone size were drawn from that table, and D and trimming were deduced from the DNA. The sample table shows about 330,000 clones, and roughly 87% are seen once. Over 1% of the sample comes from the top ten. This clone appeared once. Its binding antigen is unknown. Per-nucleotide qualities are absent, and no much larger clonotype sits a single base away. Donors formed part of the validation cohort, which comprised over a hundred subjects and was distinct from the first cohort of some 700 subjects.

Inclusive of the bounding cysteine and phenylalanine, the CDR3 is 15 residues long. The only DNA kept is the CDR3, 45 bases in frame from the first base. V lost 2 bases and J lost 6 bases; the stretch between them is 14 bases long. CDR1 MNHEY and CDR2 SVGAGI are derived from the germline V gene. Overall results and qualifications from the work: Most TCR sequences were observed very rarely across donors, whereas some public TCRs were present in many individuals. Cytomegalovirus status was reported to be diagnosed by the classifier with high specificity and sensitivity in both the original and validation cohorts. All 120 or so repertoires were used to score co-occurrence in the validation cohort in a later analysis, because that analysis had no HLA typing for the cohort. In vitro tests confirmed that a few of the cytomegalovirus-associated TCR beta chains recognize cytomegalovirus antigens. It was suggested by the authors that the approach could potentially be generalized to other disease states and immunological phenotypes. The study gave a list of over 150 TCR beta chains associated with cytomegalovirus. In a later analysis, TCRs clustered in the first cohort were found to also tend to co-occur in the roughly 130 validation repertoires, with over 90% of cluster scores above 0.

Recombination joined TRBV6-5 with TRBJ2-1, with the D gene not clear enough to name. The sample taken for sequencing was PBMCs. The receptor comes from a woman aged 25 to 39 in good health and CMV-seropositive. DNA sequence: TGTGCCAGCAGTTACAAAGGGAATGGAGCCAATGAGCAGTTCTTC. This is translated as CASSYKGNGANEQFF.